The rows below give T cell receptor beta chains drawn from one sample of a study of blood T cell repertoires in COVID-19. TCRdb keeps only in-frame clones here, not all; method: immunoSEQ multiplex PCR. The data show roughly 150,000 clones, approximately 91% seen once. Source material: peripheral blood. The receptors come from an older woman with acute or convalescent COVID-19. CDR3s include the opening cysteine and the closing phenylalanine or tryptophan. A D gene is named only where the DNA matches it firmly. Not every row has a clone size; where given, it reads once, few, many or a size class.

clone_size	d_call	v_call	j_call	cdr3_aa	cdr3_nt
NA	NA	TRBV11-2	TRBJ1-5	CASSAQQGGNQPQHF	TGTGCCAGCAGCGCCCAACAGGGAGGCAATCAGCCCCAGCATTTT
few	NA	TRBV15	TRBJ1-3	CATSRDSSLTALTGNTIYF	TGTGCCACCAGCAGAGACTCCTCCTTGACAGCGCTCACTGGAAACACCATATATTTT
NA	NA	TRBV7-9	TRBJ1-2	CASRLGGAPSDGYTF	TGTGCCAGCAGACTCGGGGGGGCGCCTTCGGATGGCTACACCTTC
once	NA	TRBV9	TRBJ1-2	CASSVWGGGGNGYTF	TGTGCCAGCAGCGTATGGGGCGGCGGGGGCAACGGCTACACCTTC
few	NA	TRBV5-1	TRBJ2-7	CASSLDRTPLSYEQYF	TGCGCCAGCAGCTTGGATCGGACACCTTTATCCTACGAGCAGTACTTC
NA	TRBD2	TRBV5-1	TRBJ2-7	CASNPGPPGGGNEQYF	TGCGCCAGCAACCCCGGGCCACCGGGGGGGGGAAACGAGCAGTACTTC
NA	NA	TRBV12-3/TRBV12-4	TRBJ1-5	CASSLVESQPQHF	TGTGCCAGCAGTTTAGTGGAGAGCCAGCCCCAGCATTTT
NA	TRBD1	TRBV6-5	TRBJ1-1	CASSSGQKAFF	TGTGCCAGCAGTTCGGGACAGAAAGCTTTCTTT
NA	NA	TRBV2	TRBJ1-5	CASRRGEGSSQPQHF	TGTGCCAGCAGGAGGGGGGAGGGGTCGAGTCAGCCCCAGCATTTT
NA	TRBD1	TRBV6-4	TRBJ2-5	CALRGGQGVETQYF	TGTGCCCTACGAGGGGGACAGGGAGTAGAGACCCAGTACTTC